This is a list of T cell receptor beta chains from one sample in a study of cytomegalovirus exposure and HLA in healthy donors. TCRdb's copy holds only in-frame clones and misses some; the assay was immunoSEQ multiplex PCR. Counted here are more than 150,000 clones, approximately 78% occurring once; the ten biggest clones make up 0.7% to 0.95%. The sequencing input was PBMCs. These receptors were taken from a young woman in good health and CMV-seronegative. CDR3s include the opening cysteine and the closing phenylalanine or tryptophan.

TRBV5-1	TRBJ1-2	CASSLASDGYTF
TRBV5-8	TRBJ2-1	CASQSGTSVLSYNEQFF
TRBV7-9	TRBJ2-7	CASSLDRGRVSEQYF
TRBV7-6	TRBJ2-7	CASSPGQGYEQYF
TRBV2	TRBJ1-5	CASSEAQGANQPQHF
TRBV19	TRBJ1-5	CASRTSGMGSQPQHF
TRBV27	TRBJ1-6	CASRNSRGSSSPLHF
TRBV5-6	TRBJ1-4	CASSLQATNEKLFF
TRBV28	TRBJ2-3	CANAEASGADTQYF
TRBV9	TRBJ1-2	CASSVLDSRGYTF
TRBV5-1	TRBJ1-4	CASSPGDRGQKLFF
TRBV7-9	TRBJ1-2	CASSSDRGRVDYGYTF